The T cell receptor beta chain described here comes from a study of OX40 agonist ivuxolimab in advanced cancers. CDR3 length: 14 amino acids. The trim removed 7 bases at V and 5 bases at J, leaving 8 bases unmatched. Germline V CDR1 and CDR2: MDHEN, SYDVKM. Here immunoSEQ multiplex PCR was the method, and the copy in TCRdb shows in-frame clones only, minus some. The table shows about 32,000 clones, with around 84% occurring only once. The chain is built from TRBV28 and TRBJ1-2; 9 bases agree with TRBD1. The receptor's source is an adult with an advanced solid tumor such as melanoma, head and neck, liver or kidney cancer. Sequencing was performed on CD4+ or CD8+ T cells sorted from blood, taken in a trial of the OX40 agonist ivuxolimab. The chain's CDR3 is CASTESGTGYGYTF. The CDR3 DNA sequence: TGTGCCAGCACTGAATCCGGGACAGGGTATGGCTACACCTTC.